This T cell receptor (beta chain) was observed in a study of CD8 T cells in Susac syndrome. The CDR3 covers 14 residues. The ends were cut back, 2 bases at V and 4 bases at J, with 9 bases in the middle. The multiple sclerosis control group was made up of treatment-naive patients with stable or active relapsing-remitting disease. Isolation of CD8+ and CD4+ T cells was performed negatively, whereas enrichment of TEMRA cells was done by FACS. Random hexamers were used to reverse transcribe an amount of roughly 0.5 to 1 ug RNA. MiXCR, run by TCRdb on the immunoSEQ multiplex PCR reads, gives a single entry per CDR3 protein. The data hold 190,000 or so distinct CDR3 sequences, with about 95% observed a single time.

The sequenced sample consisted of CD4+ T cells from PBMCs. The sequence was collected from a human donor with multiple sclerosis. The rearrangement uses TRBV12-3 or TRBV12-4 and TRBJ1-5; D unclear. CDR3 residues: CASSLMDGNQPQHF. The CDR3 DNA reads TGTGCCAGCAGTTTAATGGACGGTAATCAGCCCCAGCATTTT.